This T cell receptor beta chain derives from a study of cytomegalovirus exposure and HLA in healthy donors. V lost 6 bases and J lost 4, with 19 bases in between. Germline lookup yields CDR1 MNHEY and CDR2 SVGAGI. This CDR3 region has 15 residues. Study outcomes and limitations: In a later analysis, several top co-occurrence clusters appeared linked to parvovirus B19, influenza, CMV and Epstein-Barr virus.

PCR involved 60 Vbeta and 13 Jbeta primers. TCRdb's table, derived via immunoSEQ multiplex PCR, lists solely in-frame clones and lacks some. Of under 250,000 clones in the sample, over 70% were seen once. This clone was observed a single time. Antigen unknown. This sequence was found in a woman aged 55-69 years in good health and CMV-seropositive. Material for sequencing was PBMCs. The gene calls are TRBV6-5 and TRBJ2-7; maybe TRBD1 (7 bases). The CDR3 loop is CASSRTGDLTYEQYF. As DNA, the CDR3 is TGTGCCAGCAGCCGCACAGGGGACTTAACTTACGAGCAGTACTTC.